This T cell receptor (beta chain) was identified during a study of T cell responses to AZD1222 COVID-19 vaccine. With regard to this clone: What it binds is unknown.

Overall study findings and caveats: Sampled repertoires all dated from after the peak T cell response. Baseline testing showed seropositivity in only 6 or 7 AZD1222 recipients. Spike-specific TCR depth and breadth grew after two AZD1222 doses.

This table comes from immunoSEQ multiplex PCR, and its TCRdb copy is limited to in-frame clones, with some not included. This table holds roughly 130,000 clones, 88% found once. The germline V gene has CDR1 LGHNA and CDR2 YNFKEQ. The CDR3 is 12 amino acids. The V and J ends lost 1 base and 6 bases respectively, with 5 bases between them. The clonotype was recovered from an adult in good health. The sample in question was peripheral blood, obtained on day 0 of MenACWY control vaccination. V usage is TRBV4-2 and J usage is TRBJ2-3, with no clear D. CDR3 region: CASSQGADTQYF. The CDR3 DNA reads TGTGCCAGCAGCCAAGGTGCGGATACGCAGTATTTT.